Each of the 29 T cell receptor beta chains below was sequenced from the same sample in a study of blood T cell repertoires in COVID-19. TCRdb's copy holds only in-frame clones and misses some; the assay was immunoSEQ multiplex PCR. The sample lists around 300,000 clones; around nine tenths were seen once. Specimen: PBMCs or T cells enriched from blood (not recorded which). Receptors were obtained from a woman aged 60-75 years in a cohort exposed to, infected with or recovered from COVID-19 (not recorded which).

The chain couples TRBV2 to TRBJ2-7; 10 bases are a match to TRBD2. J was trimmed by 2 bases and V by 8 bases; bases with no gene match: 6. The CDR3 extends over 14 amino acids. CDR1 is SNHLY and CDR2 is FYNNEI in the germline V gene. The CDR3 coding sequence is TGTGCCAGCGTAAGGACTAGCGGAACCTACGAGCAGTACTTC. It specifies CASVRTSGTYEQYF. Full variable domain (missing parts from reference TRBV2 and TRBJ2-7): EPEVTQTPSHQVTQMGQEVILRCVPISNHLYFYWYRQILGQKVEFLVSFYNNEISEKSEIFDDQFSVERPDGSNFTLKIRSTKLEDSAMYFCASVRTSGTYEQYFGPGTRLTVT.

V and J are TRBV11-1 and TRBJ2-1, with 7 bases identical to TRBD2. Germline V CDR1 and CDR2: SGHAT, FQDESV (reference sequence). The V gene end was trimmed by 4 bases and the J gene end by 9 bases; junction bases not matched to a gene: 12. This CDR3 has 15 amino acids. The CDR3 nucleotides read TGTGCCAGCAGCTCAAACGGGGGAGGGCCGGTTGAGCAGTTCTTC. This translates into CASSSNGGGPVEQFF.

In this sample, this clone turned up a few times. Sequence at one end of the junction differs from germline and may be a read error. The chain employs TRBV5-1 and TRBJ2-3; TRBD1 agrees at 10 bases. The germline V gene encodes CDR1 SGHRS and CDR2 YFSETQ. This CDR3 has 15 amino acids. CDR3 coding DNA: TGCGCCAGCTGCTTGGGGGACAGGGGTTCAGATACGCAGTATTTT. Translating gives CASCLGDRGSDTQYF. Full variable domain (outside the CDR3, taken from reference TRBV5-1 and TRBJ2-3): KAGVTQTPRYLIKTRGQQVTLSCSPISGHRSVSWYQQTPGQGLQFLFEYFSETQRNKGNFPGRFSGRQFSNSRSEMNVSTLELGDSALYLCASCLGDRGSDTQYFGPGTRLTVL.

The chain joins TRBV13 to TRBJ2-5; 10 nucleotides match TRBD2. The CDR3 contains 17 residues. Germline assignment: CDR1 PRHDT and CDR2 FYEKMQ (reference sequence). J gave up 4 bases and V 0 bases, and 8 bases lay outside the gene matches. The chain's CDR3 is CASSLGGASGRRETQYF. The CDR3 nucleotides read TGTGCCAGCAGCTTAGGCGGGGCTAGCGGGAGAAGAGAGACCCAGTACTTC.

The chain employs TRBV7-8 and TRBJ2-7; 7 bases match TRBD2. Trimming cost V 4 bases and J 4 bases; bases outside gene matches: 13. CDR3 size: 16 residues. Germline V lookup: CDR1 SGHVS, CDR2 FQNEAQ. CDR3 coding DNA: TGTGCCAGCAGCTCCACGTGGGGGGGAGAGGCGTACGAGCAGTACTTC. Protein product: CASSSTWGGEAYEQYF.

The J gene is TRBJ2-7, the V gene TRBV7-9; the match to TRBD1 covers 7 bases. Losses at the gene ends were 1 base for V and 5 bases for J; bases not matched to a gene: 5. CDR3 length equals 14 residues. Per the germline V gene, CDR1 is SEHNR and CDR2 is FQNEAQ (reference sequence). In DNA, the CDR3 is TGTGCCAGCAGCTTAGACAGGGGATGGGACGAGCAGTACTTC. Protein product: CASSLDRGWDEQYF.

CDR3 nucleotides: TGTGCCAGCAGCTTGGTTTCCCTAGCGGGAGTCGGGAATGAGCAGTTCTTC. It is translated as CASSLVSLAGVGNEQFF. The gene calls are TRBV5-4 and TRBJ2-1; 10 bases fit TRBD2. The germline V gene has CDR1 SGHNT and CDR2 YYREEE (reference sequence). The V gene end was trimmed by 0 bases and the J gene end by 7 bases; junction bases not matched to a gene: 10. CDR3 length: 17 amino acids.

The genes are TRBV7-9 and TRBJ2-7; D may be TRBD1 (6 bases). This CDR3 is 13 amino acids long. V lost 3 bases and J 2 bases, leaving 8 bases between the germline ends. In germline, CDR1 is SEHNR, CDR2 FQNEAQ (reference sequence). CDR3 residues: CASSFGGTYEQYF. In DNA, the CDR3 is TGTGCCAGCAGCTTTGGGGGCACCTACGAGCAGTACTTC.

This clone was seen only a few times. The chain recombines TRBV4-2 with TRBJ2-5; TRBD1 aligns across 7 bases. The CDR3 contains 16 residues. Trimming took 0 bases from V and 4 from J; bases not matched to a gene: 8. The germline V gene encodes CDR1 LGHNA and CDR2 YNFKEQ. The CDR3 region is CASSQDWRGGGETQYF. The CDR3, as DNA: TGTGCCAGCAGCCAAGATTGGAGAGGGGGCGGAGAGACCCAGTACTTC.

The chain recombines TRBV27 with TRBJ2-5, with D tentatively TRBD1 (6 bases). Germline V gene data show CDR1 as MNHEY and CDR2 as SMNVEV (reference sequence). CDR3 length equals 17 residues. V was clipped by 2 bases and J by 2 bases, with 18 bases between them. The CDR3 protein is CASSLKTLGTIQETQYF. For the CDR3, the DNA is TGTGCCAGCAGTTTAAAGACCCTCGGGACAATACAAGAGACCCAGTACTTC.

The chain links TRBV21-1 to TRBJ1-4; the table's D call, TRBD1, was not checked against the DNA. TRBV21-1 is shown as a pseudogene. This CDR3 has 15 amino acids. CDR3 region: CASRRGTGSNEKLFF. DNA of the CDR3: TGTGCCAGCAGAAGGGGGACAGGGTCAAATGAAAAACTGTTTTTT.

The gene calls are TRBV14 and TRBJ2-7, with 16 bases aligning to TRBD2. The CDR3 is made up of 16 amino acids. Germline lookup yields CDR1 SGHDN and CDR2 FVKESK. J gave up 7 bases and V 4 bases, and 7 bases lay outside the gene matches. The DNA for the CDR3 is TGTGCCAGCAGCCGGGGACTAGCGGGAGGGCCTTGGGAGCAGTACTTC. This codes for CASSRGLAGGPWEQYF.

The rearrangement joins TRBV5-1 to TRBJ2-7, with TRBD1 matching 11 bases. Trimming cost V 0 bases and J 2 bases; bases outside gene matches: 1. The germline CDR1 and CDR2 sequences are SGHRS and YFSETQ. The CDR3 is 15 amino acids. The chain's CDR3 is CASSLVGQGAYEQYF. The CDR3 coding sequence is TGCGCCAGCAGCTTGGTGGGACAGGGGGCCTACGAGCAGTACTTC.

The V gene is TRBV21-1, the J gene TRBJ2-3; whether TRBD2, the table's D call, matches the DNA was not checked. TRBV21-1 constitutes a pseudogene. The CDR3 has 18 residues. The DNA for the CDR3 is TGTGCCAGCAGCATCCGGGGGCCTAGCGGGCCTAACACAGATACGCAGTATTTT. This translates into CASSIRGPSGPNTDTQYF.

In its sample, this clone was seen a few times. The J gene is TRBJ2-3, the V gene TRBV19; D perhaps matches TRBD1 (6 bases). The CDR3 covers 14 residues. V lost 0 bases to trimming and J lost 8 bases, with 12 bases between them. Germline-derived CDR1 and CDR2 are LNHDA and SQIVND (reference sequence). CDR3 sequence (DNA): TGTGCCAGTAGTATAGAGGGGGCAGGGGTTACGCAGTATTTT. Its protein is CASSIEGAGVTQYF.

This chain uses TRBV5-1 with TRBJ2-5; D might be TRBD2 (7 bases). Germline V gives CDR1 SGHRS, CDR2 YFSETQ. The CDR3 has 15 amino acids. V was cut by 4 bases and J by 4 bases, with 17 bases left in between. The DNA for the CDR3 is TGCGCCAGCAGCCCACCACGCGGGGGCGGAGAGACCCAGTACTTC. Residues: CASSPPRGGGETQYF.

V is TRBV5-6 and J is TRBJ1-2; possible D gene TRBD1, 5 bases. Germline CDR1 SGHDT, CDR2 YYEEEE. This CDR3 comprises 15 residues. V lost 1 base, J lost 0 bases, and 10 bases lay in between. The CDR3: CASSLWGGANYGYTF. CDR3 DNA sequence: TGTGCCAGCAGCTTGTGGGGGGGAGCTAACTATGGCTACACCTTC.

The CDR3 sequence: CASSLDIQIAKNIQYF. CDR3 sequence (DNA): TGTGCCAGCAGCTTAGATATTCAGATAGCCAAAAACATTCAGTACTTC. The J gene is TRBJ2-4, the V gene TRBV7-2; no definite D call. Trimming cost V 1 base and J 0 bases, with 10 bases left between them. This CDR3 is 16 amino acids long. Per germline, CDR1 SGHTA and CDR2 FQGNSA. Together with reference TRBV7-2 and TRBJ2-4, the CDR3 gives the full variable domain: GAGVSQSPSNKVTEKGKDVELRCDPISGHTALYWYRQSLGQGLEFLIYFQGNSAPDKSGLPSDRFSAERTGGSVSTLTIQRTQQEDSAVYLCASSLDIQIAKNIQYFGAGTRLSVL.

This rearrangement joins TRBV7-3 to TRBJ1-2; unclear D gene. This CDR3 comprises 14 residues. Looked up from germline, CDR1 is SGHTA and CDR2 is FQGTGA. Deletions cut 2 bases from V and 4 bases from J, with 11 bases between. The CDR3 nucleotides read TGTGCCAGCAGCTTATTCCCCACGGGCTATGGCTACACCTTC. It translates to CASSLFPTGYGYTF.

This clone showed up just a few times. CDR3 in DNA: TGTGCCAGCAGCGGCCGGGACAGGAGGATAGGGCAGTTCTTC. As protein: CASSGRDRRIGQFF. The genes are TRBV27 and TRBJ2-1; 8 bases match TRBD1. With 6 bases clipped from V and 12 bases from J, the junction kept 13 bases outside the gene matches. CDR3 length: 14 amino acids. CDR1 and CDR2 (germline): MNHEY, SMNVEV (reference sequence).

The genes are TRBV7-8 and TRBJ1-1; 7 bases match TRBD1. Trimming took 6 bases from V and 1 from J; bases not matched to a gene: 11. In germline, CDR1 is SGHVS, CDR2 FQNEAQ. The CDR3 loop spans 16 amino acids. For the CDR3, the DNA is TGTGCCAGCAGTTCCCGGACAGGTATCGGGAACACTGAAGCTTTCTTT. Residues: CASSSRTGIGNTEAFF.

The chain combines TRBV30 with TRBJ1-3; D ambiguous. This CDR3 spans 14 amino acids. Trimming removed 4 bases from V and 0 bases from J, with 10 bases in between. Germline V gene sequence: CDR1 GTSNPN, CDR2 SVGIG (reference sequence). Here the CDR3 DNA reads TGTGCCTGGAACCTAGAAAGCTCTGGAAACACCATATATTTT. This encodes CAWNLESSGNTIYF. Combining the CDR3 with reference TRBV30 and TRBJ1-3 gives the whole variable domain SQTIHQWPATLVQPVGSPLSLECTVEGTSNPNLYWYRQAAGRGLQLLFYSVGIGQISSEVPQNLSASRPQDRQFILSSKKLLLSDSGFYLCAWNLESSGNTIYFGEGSWLTVV.

The rearrangement joins TRBV28 to TRBJ2-1, with 13 bases identical to TRBD2. This CDR3 region has 17 residues. V gave up 4 bases and J gave up 6 bases; unmatched junction bases: 9. Per the germline V gene, CDR1 is MDHEN and CDR2 is SYDVKM. This chain's CDR3 is CASSSPRLAGGVNEQFF. The DNA for the CDR3 is TGTGCCAGCAGTTCCCCCCGACTAGCGGGAGGCGTCAATGAGCAGTTCTTC.

This chain connects TRBV28 to TRBJ1-1; 8 nucleotides agree with TRBD1. Germline assignment: CDR1 MDHEN and CDR2 SYDVKM. The CDR3 runs 14 residues. The V and J ends lost 7 bases and 1 base, in that order; junction bases with no gene match: 5. Here the CDR3 DNA reads TGTGCCAGCAATCGGGACAGGACGAACACTGAAGCTTTCTTT. It is translated as CASNRDRTNTEAFF.

On this clone: This sample also contains other DNA sequences that code for the same CDR3. The rearrangement joins TRBV29-1 to TRBJ1-1, with 10 bases identical to TRBD1. V was clipped by 7 bases and J by 2 bases; unmatched bases: 4. CDR3 length: 13 residues. Germline values: CDR1 SQVTM, CDR2 ANQGSEA. In nucleotides, the CDR3 is TGCAGCGCCGACAGGGGGCGTAACACTGAAGCTTTCTTT. This sequence encodes CSADRGRNTEAFF.

The CDR3: CASSPRGTGEPQHF. The CDR3 DNA reads TGTGCCAGCAGCCCGCGAGGGACAGGGGAGCCCCAGCATTTT. The chain carries TRBV11-2 and TRBJ1-5, with TRBD1 matching over 10 bases. J gave up 8 bases and V 5 bases, and 6 bases lay outside the gene matches. In germline, CDR1 is SGHAT, CDR2 FQNNGV. The CDR3 is 14 residues long.

The chain links TRBV30 to TRBJ2-5, with 7 bases that match TRBD2. CDR1 is GTSNPN and CDR2 is SVGIG in the germline V gene (reference sequence). The CDR3 covers 13 residues. With 5 bases clipped from V and 2 bases from J, the junction kept 5 bases outside the gene matches. CDR3: CAWSGRVQETQYF. Here the CDR3 DNA reads TGTGCCTGGTCGGGGAGGGTACAAGAGACCCAGTACTTC.

This clone has a single count. This chain joins TRBV19 and TRBJ1-5, with D possibly matching TRBD1 (5 bases). In germline, CDR1 is LNHDA, CDR2 SQIVND (reference sequence). The V and J ends lost 3 bases and 0 bases respectively, with 6 bases between them. This CDR3 spans 14 amino acids. The CDR3 DNA sequence: TGTGCCAGTAGTATGGGGGGTAGCAATCAGCCCCAGCATTTT. Residues: CASSMGGSNQPQHF.

CDR3 DNA sequence: TGTGCCAGCAGCCTATATGCAGGCAATGAGCAGTTCTTC. Its protein is CASSLYAGNEQFF. V gene TRBV28 combines with J gene TRBJ2-1; no clear D. CDR1 and CDR2 (germline): MDHEN, SYDVKM. Deletions cut 6 bases from V and 6 bases from J, with 12 bases between. The CDR3 extends over 13 amino acids.